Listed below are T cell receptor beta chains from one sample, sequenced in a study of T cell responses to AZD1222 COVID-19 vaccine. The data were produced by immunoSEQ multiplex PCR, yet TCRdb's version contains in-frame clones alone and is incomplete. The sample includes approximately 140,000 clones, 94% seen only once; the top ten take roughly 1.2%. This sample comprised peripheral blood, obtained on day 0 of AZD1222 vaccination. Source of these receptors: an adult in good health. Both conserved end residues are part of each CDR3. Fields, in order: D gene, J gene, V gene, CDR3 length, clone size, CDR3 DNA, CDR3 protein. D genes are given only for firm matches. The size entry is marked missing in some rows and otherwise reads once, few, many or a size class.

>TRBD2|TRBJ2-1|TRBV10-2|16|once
TGCGCCAGCCTAAGCCTCAGCGGGAGTTACTACAATGAGCAGTTCTTC
CASLSLSGSYYNEQFF
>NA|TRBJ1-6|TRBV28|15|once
TGTGCCAGCAGTCCTAGCCGGGGCCAGGGGTCGGCCCTCCACTTT
CASSPSRGQGSALHF
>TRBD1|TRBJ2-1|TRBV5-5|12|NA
TGTGCCAGCAGCGGACAGGGGGGATGGCAGTTCTTC
CASSGQGGWQFF
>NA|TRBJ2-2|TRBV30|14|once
TGTGCCTGGAGTGTACTCCAGGTGGTGGAGGAGCTGTTTTTT
CAWSVLQVVEELFF
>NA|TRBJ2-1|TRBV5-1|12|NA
TGCGCCAGCAGCTTGGTAAGCAATGAGCAGTTCTTC
CASSLVSNEQFF
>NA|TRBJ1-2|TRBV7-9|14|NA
TGTGCCAGCAGCTTAGCTAGGAGAGACTATGGCTACACCTTC
CASSLARRDYGYTF
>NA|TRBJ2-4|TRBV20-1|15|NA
TGCAGTGCTAGTATCCGGGAGTTAGCCAAAAACATTCAGTACTTC
CSASIRELAKNIQYF
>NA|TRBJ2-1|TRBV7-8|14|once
TGTGCCAGCAGTCCTCACCGGGACTACAATGAGCAGTTCTTC
CASSPHRDYNEQFF
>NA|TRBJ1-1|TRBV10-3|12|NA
TGTGCCATCAGTGAATGGGCAGGTGAAGCTTTCTTT
CAISEWAGEAFF
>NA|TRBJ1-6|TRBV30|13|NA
TGTGCCTGGAGCCCTCCCGGGTTAAGTGGCCTCCACTTT
CAWSPPGLSGLHF
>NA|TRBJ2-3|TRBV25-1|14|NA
TGTGCCAGCAGCAGGACGAGGGCCACAGATACGCAGTATTTT
CASSRTRATDTQYF
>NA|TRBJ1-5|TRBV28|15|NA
TGTGCCAGCAGTTTTCCAGGGGTCGGCAATCAGCCCCAGCATTTT
CASSFPGVGNQPQHF
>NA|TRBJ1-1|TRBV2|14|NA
TGTGCCAGCAATCCGGGTCAGGGGTTCGCTGAAGCTTTCTTT
CASNPGQGFAEAFF
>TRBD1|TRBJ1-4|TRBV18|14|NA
TGTGCCAGCTCACCACCCGGACAGGGGGAAAAACTGTTTTTT
CASSPPGQGEKLFF
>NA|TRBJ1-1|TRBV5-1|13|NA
TGCGCCAGCAGCTTGGCGGACAGTATTGAAGCTTTCTTT
CASSLADSIEAFF
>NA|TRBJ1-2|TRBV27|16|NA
TGTGCCAGCAGTTCTCCTGCCACCGTGACTAACTATGGCTACACCTTC
CASSSPATVTNYGYTF
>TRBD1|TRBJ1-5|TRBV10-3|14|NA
TGTGCCATCAGTTTCGACAGGGATGGTCAGCCCCAGCATTTT
CAISFDRDGQPQHF
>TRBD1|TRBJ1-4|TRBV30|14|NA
TGTGCCTGGAGGTCCACAGGGGAGGCGGAAAAACTGTTTTTT
CAWRSTGEAEKLFF
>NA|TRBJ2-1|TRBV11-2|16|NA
TGTGCCAGCAGCTTAGATGGGGGCCACCCGGGAAATGAGCAGTTCTTC
CASSLDGGHPGNEQFF
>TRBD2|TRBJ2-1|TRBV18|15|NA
TGTGCCAGCTCACGCCTGGCTAGCGGGAATTCTGAGCAGTTCTTC
CASSRLASGNSEQFF
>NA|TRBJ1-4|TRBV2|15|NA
TGTGCCAGCGCTCAAGAACGGGGCGGCAGGGAAAAACTGTTTTTT
CASAQERGGREKLFF
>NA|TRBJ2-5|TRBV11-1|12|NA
TGTGCCAGCAGCCCTGGGGAAGAGACCCAGTACTTC
CASSPGEETQYF
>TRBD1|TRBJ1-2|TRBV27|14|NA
TGTGCCAGCAGGGCTACAGGGGGCGTCTATGGCTACACCTTC
CASRATGGVYGYTF
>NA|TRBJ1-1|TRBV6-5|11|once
TGTGCCAGCAGCAACGGGGGGCCAGCTTTCTTT
CASSNGGPAFF
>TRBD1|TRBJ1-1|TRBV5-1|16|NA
TGCGCCAGCAGCATCACAGGGGGCCCGGCCGGCACTGAAGCTTTCTTT
CASSITGGPAGTEAFF
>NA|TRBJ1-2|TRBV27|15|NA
TGTGCCAGCAGTTTATCGATACCGGCGAACTATGGCTACACCTTC
CASSLSIPANYGYTF
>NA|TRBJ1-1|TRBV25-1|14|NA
TGTGCCAGCAGTAACACCTGGGCCGCTGGTGAGTCTTTCTTT
CASSNTWAAGESFF
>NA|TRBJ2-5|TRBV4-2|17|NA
TGTGCCAGCAGCCGACGGGGTGGGGGCGGCGTTCAAGAGACCCAGTACTTC
CASSRRGGGGVQETQYF
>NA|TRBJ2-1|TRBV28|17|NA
TGTGCCAGCAGTTCAACCTACGGGGGTGGGTCCTACAATGAGCAGTTCTTC
CASSSTYGGGSYNEQFF
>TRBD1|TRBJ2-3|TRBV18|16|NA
TGTGCCAGCTCACCCGCGGGACAGGGGATACCAGATACGCAGTATTTT
CASSPAGQGIPDTQYF
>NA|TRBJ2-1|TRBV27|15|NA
TGTGCCAGCAGTTTAGTGTTAGCGGTGTACAATGAGCAGTTCTTC
CASSLVLAVYNEQFF